This paragraph reports one T cell receptor beta chain. Its cognate antigen is unknown. The sample belongs to a study of cytomegalovirus exposure and HLA in healthy donors. At the level of the study: An earlier analysis identified 120 million or so unique TCR beta sequences in approximately 170 million T cells.

The V gene's germline CDR1 is SGDLS and CDR2 YYNGEE. V lost 3 bases and J 7 bases, leaving 7 bases between the germline ends. CDR3 size: 11 residues. 13 Jbeta primers and 60 Vbeta primers were used for the PCR. Libraries were prepared by immunoSEQ multiplex PCR; TCRdb keeps only in-frame clonotypes and omits some of them. The top ten hold less than 9% of the sample, which has over 150,000 clones, roughly 71% seen once. Study results and caveats: Researchers reported from a later analysis that most CMV-associated TCR beta chains appeared HLA-restricted.

Sequenced input: PBMCs. J is TRBJ1-2 and V is TRBV9; D is ambiguous. This clonotype was obtained from a male donor in good health and CMV-seropositive. CDR3 residues: CASSAPGGYTF. The CDR3 nucleotides read TGTGCCAGCAGCGCGCCGGGTGGCTACACCTTC.